Below, 26 T cell receptor beta chains from the same sample are listed, as sequenced in a study of shared clonotypes between healthy human individuals. Libraries were prepared by immunoSEQ multiplex PCR; TCRdb keeps only in-frame clonotypes and omits some of them. Here the sample spans roughly 1,800,000 clones, about 95% being singletons. Naive CD8 populations comprised CD45RO-negative cells positively selected for CCR7, excluding terminally differentiated effector memory CD45RA+ cells. The sample consisted of naive CD8+ T cells sorted from blood. These receptors originate from a man aged 18 to 29 in good health.

On this clone itself: Other DNA sequences within the sample encode an identical CDR3. The genes are TRBV7-9 and TRBJ2-4, with 9 bases identical to TRBD1. Per the germline V gene, CDR1 is SEHNR and CDR2 is FQNEAQ (reference sequence). This CDR3 contains 16 residues. Trimming removed 1 base from V and 0 bases from J; junction bases left unmatched: 1. CDR3 loop: CASSLGTGVAKNIQYF. Here the CDR3 DNA reads TGTGCCAGCAGCTTAGGGACAGGGGTAGCCAAAAACATTCAGTACTTC.

The DNA of the CDR3 is TGTGCCAGCAGCTCTTGGGCGGAGGGGGTCAATCCCCAGTACTTC. Translation: CASSSWAEGVNPQYF. This chain joins TRBV11-2 and TRBJ2-5, with D perhaps TRBD1 or TRBD2 (6 bases each). The CDR3 runs to 15 residues. V gave up 4 bases and J gave up 9 bases, with 21 bases separating them. Germline V gene lookup returns CDR1 SGHAT and CDR2 FQNNGV.

The sample holds one count of this clone. The identical CDR3 is also encoded by other nucleotide sequences in the sample. V is TRBV5-6 and J is TRBJ2-7; D not resolved. This CDR3 spans 14 amino acids. CDR1 and CDR2 (germline): SGHDT, YYEEEE. Trimming shortened V by 0 bases and J by 2 bases, and 9 bases separated the two germline ends. This CDR3 is CASSLGGSAYEQYF. The CDR3 region has the DNA TGTGCCAGCAGCTTGGGGGGTTCCGCCTACGAGCAGTACTTC.

The sample holds one count of this clone. V is TRBV7-8 and J is TRBJ2-7, with TRBD2 as a possible D gene (5 bases). The V end lost 1 base, the J end lost 3 bases, and 13 bases lay between the germline ends. CDR3 length: 15 residues. Germline V gives CDR1 SGHVS, CDR2 FQNEAQ. The CDR3 sequence: CASSLVRGSFYEQYF. CDR3 coding DNA: TGTGCCAGCAGCTTAGTTCGCGGGTCTTTCTACGAGCAGTACTTC.

The genes are TRBV27 and TRBJ2-2, with 8 positions matching TRBD2. CDR3 length: 16 amino acids. The J segment lost 3 bases and the V segment lost 3 bases, leaving 6 bases of the junction unmatched. The germline V gene has CDR1 MNHEY and CDR2 SMNVEV (reference sequence). As DNA, the CDR3 is TGTGCCAGCAGTTTTTCAAGCGGGAGCTACACCGGGGAGCTGTTTTTT. It is translated as CASSFSSGSYTGELFF.

Of note for this clone: The sample contains more than one DNA sequence encoding this CDR3. The gene calls are TRBV6-5 and TRBJ2-3; 8 positions agree with TRBD1. The germline gives CDR1 MNHEY, CDR2 SVGAGI. Unmatched junction bases numbered 2, after V lost 6 bases and J lost 0 bases. The CDR3 sequence is 14 residues long. The CDR3 spells CASSWTGSTDTQYF. CDR3 nucleotides: TGTGCCAGCAGCTGGACAGGGAGCACAGATACGCAGTATTTT.

The chain couples TRBV5-1 to TRBJ2-1; 7 bases align to TRBD1. Germline V gives CDR1 SGHRS, CDR2 YFSETQ. Trimming removed 0 bases from V and 0 bases from J; junction bases left unmatched: 9. CDR3 length: 18 residues. The CDR3 sequence: CASSLDVWDRGSYNEQFF. CDR3 nucleotides: TGCGCCAGCAGCTTGGACGTTTGGGACAGAGGCTCCTACAATGAGCAGTTCTTC.

J is TRBJ2-7 and V is TRBV5-4, with TRBD1 matching over 8 bases. Trimming removed 4 bases from V and 4 bases from J; junction bases left unmatched: 7. Germline loops: CDR1 SGHNT, CDR2 YYREEE (reference sequence). This CDR3 has 14 amino acids. CDR3 region: CASSPRTGPYEQYF. The CDR3 region has the DNA TGTGCCAGCAGCCCCCGGACAGGGCCATACGAGCAGTACTTC.

V usage is TRBV6-6 and J usage is TRBJ2-1, with D maybe TRBD2 (6 bases). The CDR3 has 14 amino acids. V dropped 2 bases and J dropped 3 bases, with 8 bases sitting between them. CDR1 is MNHNY and CDR2 is SVGAGI in the germline V gene (reference sequence). The CDR3 nucleotides are TGTGCCAGCAGTTACGCGGGGAGCTACAATGAGCAGTTCTTC. Translation gives CASSYAGSYNEQFF.

The J gene is TRBJ2-1, the V gene TRBV7-6; D gene unclear. Germline CDR1 SGHVS, CDR2 FNYEAQ. The V end lost 3 bases, the J end lost 3 bases, and 21 bases lay between the germline ends. This CDR3 is 18 amino acids long. The CDR3 loop reads CASSFPSAVGVVYNEQFF. CDR3 in DNA: TGTGCCAGCAGCTTCCCCTCCGCGGTTGGGGTTGTCTACAATGAGCAGTTCTTC.

The V and J genes are TRBV4-1 and TRBJ1-4; no firm D call. This CDR3 contains 14 residues. Germline lookup yields CDR1 MGHRA and CDR2 YSYEKL. The ends were cut back, 4 bases at V and 0 bases at J, with 6 bases in the middle. Here the CDR3 DNA reads TGCGCCAGCAGCCCCAGTGCAACTAATGAAAAACTGTTTTTT. Protein: CASSPSATNEKLFF.

This clone occurred once. The CDR3 spells CAWTGDMNTEAFF. The CDR3, as DNA: TGTGCCTGGACGGGGGACATGAACACTGAAGCTTTCTTT. The chain joins TRBV30 to TRBJ1-1; D possibly corresponds to TRBD1 (6 bases). Germline V gives CDR1 GTSNPN, CDR2 SVGIG (reference sequence). The CDR3 contains 13 residues. V lost 4 bases to trimming and J lost 0 bases, with 9 bases between them.

The chain is built from TRBV27 and TRBJ2-1; weak D call: TRBD1 (5 bases). Germline lookup yields CDR1 MNHEY and CDR2 SMNVEV (reference sequence). The CDR3 loop spans 12 amino acids. The CDR3 bases are TGTGCTACCCGGACACACTACAATGAGCAGTTCTTC. Amino acids: CATRTHYNEQFF.

This clone has a handful of counts. DNA for the CDR3: TGCAGCGTTGCCGGGTTAGGCTATTCCACCGGGGAGCTGTTTTTT. It encodes CSVAGLGYSTGELFF. The chain recombines TRBV29-1 with TRBJ2-2; no clear D. Germline values: CDR1 SQVTM, CDR2 ANQGSEA. The CDR3 consists of 15 residues. Between the trimmed V and J ends, which lost 4 bases and 4 bases, there was a span of 16 bases.

The chain employs TRBV30 and TRBJ1-1, with a tentative D call TRBD1 (6 bases). The CDR3 sequence is 13 residues long. Germline-derived CDR1 and CDR2 are GTSNPN and SVGIG (reference sequence). The V and J ends lost 5 bases and 1 base respectively, with 11 bases between them. CDR3 region: CAWGGHQNTEAFF. CDR3 DNA: TGTGCCTGGGGGGGACACCAGAACACTGAAGCTTTCTTT.

The CDR3 nucleotides read TGCAGCGTTGCTATCAATTACGAGCAGTACTTC. Protein product: CSVAINYEQYF. V and J are TRBV29-1 and TRBJ2-7; D ambiguous. From germline, CDR1 is SQVTM and CDR2 ANQGSEA. The germline V and J ends were trimmed by 4 bases and 4 bases, with 8 bases remaining between them. This CDR3 is 11 amino acids long.

The rearrangement joins TRBV28 to TRBJ1-1, with D possibly matching TRBD1 (5 bases). Trimming took off 2 bases at V and 7 bases at J, with 11 bases between the two ends. CDR1 is MDHEN and CDR2 is SYDVKM in the germline V gene. CDR3 length: 13 residues. Here the CDR3 reads CASSLQGGSEAFF. Written as DNA, the CDR3 is TGTGCCAGCAGTTTACAGGGTGGAAGTGAAGCTTTCTTT.

The chain links TRBV2 to TRBJ2-7; a possible D gene is TRBD1 (6 bases). In germline, CDR1 is SNHLY, CDR2 FYNNEI. The CDR3 totals 15 residues. The V and J ends lost 3 bases and 3 bases respectively, with 15 bases between them. The CDR3: CASSEGAIGNYEQYF. The CDR3 DNA sequence: TGTGCCAGCAGTGAGGGGGCCATTGGGAACTACGAGCAGTACTTC.

CDR3 in DNA: TGTGCCAGTAGTAAAAACAGGGTGGCCTACGAGCAGTACTTC. Its protein is CASSKNRVAYEQYF. The V and J genes are TRBV19 and TRBJ2-7; a possible D gene is TRBD1 (6 bases). The CDR3 consists of 14 residues. V was pared by 4 bases and J by 2 bases, with 12 bases between. CDR1 and CDR2 (germline): LNHDA, SQIVND (reference sequence).

The chain joins TRBV11-2 to TRBJ2-7, with 8 bases fitting TRBD2. V trimming: 3 bases; J trimming: 3 bases; junction bases outside the gene matches: 4. Per the germline V gene, CDR1 is SGHAT and CDR2 is FQNNGV. This CDR3 has 14 amino acids. This chain's CDR3 is CASSFWGTSYEQYF. The CDR3 DNA sequence: TGTGCCAGCAGCTTCTGGGGGACTAGCTACGAGCAGTACTTC.

The chain recombines TRBV4-1 with TRBJ2-2; maybe TRBD2 (6 bases). Germline V gives CDR1 MGHRA, CDR2 YSYEKL. The V end was cut by 0 bases, the J end by 5 bases, with 16 bases between. The CDR3 extends over 17 amino acids. CDR3 region: CASSQDALARGTGELFF. The CDR3 coding sequence is TGCGCCAGCAGCCAAGATGCGCTAGCGAGAGGTACCGGGGAGCTGTTTTTT.

The chain couples TRBV7-8 to TRBJ2-1; 7 bases match TRBD1. Germline assignment: CDR1 SGHVS and CDR2 FQNEAQ. The CDR3 has 14 residues. V shed 7 bases, J shed 3 bases, and the junction held 6 bases outside the gene matches. The CDR3: CASTRRDSYNEQFF. CDR3 nucleotides: TGTGCCAGCACCCGACGGGACAGCTACAATGAGCAGTTCTTC.

This chain connects TRBV9 to TRBJ2-7; TRBD2 matches at 9 bases. Germline V CDR1 and CDR2: SGDLS, YYNGEE. Unmatched junction bases numbered 9, after V lost 3 bases and J lost 5 bases. This CDR3 has 15 amino acids. The CDR3 loop is CASSGVGTSTDEQYF. The CDR3 DNA sequence: TGTGCCAGCAGCGGGGTGGGGACTAGCACCGACGAGCAGTACTTC. The full variable domain, in which reference TRBV9 and TRBJ2-7 provide the parts outside the CDR3, is DSGVTQTPKHLITATGQRVTLRCSPRSGDLSVYWYQQSLDQGLQFLIQYYNGEERAKGNILERFSAQQFPDLHSELNLSSLELGDSALYFCASSGVGTSTDEQYFGPGTRLTVT.

CDR3 DNA: TGCGCCAGCAGCGATCGGGACACCTTCTACGAGCAGTACTTC. This sequence encodes CASSDRDTFYEQYF. The V call is TRBV5-1, the J call TRBJ2-7; tentatively, D is TRBD1 (6 bases). CDR3 length: 14 amino acids. Deletions cut 4 bases from V and 3 bases from J, with 14 bases between. Germline V gives CDR1 SGHRS, CDR2 YFSETQ.

The rearrangement uses TRBV29-1 and TRBJ2-5; 11 bases map to TRBD1. Germline V gene sequence: CDR1 SQVTM, CDR2 ANQGSEA. The CDR3 is 15 amino acids. Trimming cost V 4 bases and J 4 bases; bases outside gene matches: 8. CDR3 region: CSVVPGQGGTETQYF. CDR3 DNA sequence: TGCAGCGTTGTACCGGGACAGGGGGGAACAGAGACCCAGTACTTC.

V and J are TRBV6-1 and TRBJ2-7; weak D call: TRBD1 (6 bases). Trimming removed 4 bases at V and 0 bases at J, with 13 bases between. In germline, CDR1 is MNHNS, CDR2 SASEGT. The CDR3 loop spans 15 amino acids. The CDR3 spells CASSVRQVTSYEQYF. The CDR3 DNA reads TGTGCCAGCAGTGTCCGACAGGTGACCTCCTACGAGCAGTACTTC.